A single sample is the source of the 3 T cell receptor beta chains below, sequenced in a study of cytomegalovirus exposure and HLA in healthy donors. It was with 60 Vbeta and 13 Jbeta primers that the PCR ran. The protocol was immunoSEQ multiplex PCR, while the TCRdb copy is restricted to in-frame clones and leaves out a portion. Among some 110,000 clones listed, approximately 80% were seen once. Material for sequencing was PBMCs. These receptors were taken from a man aged 30 to 39 in good health and CMV-seropositive.

V gene TRBV11-3 combines with J gene TRBJ2-1; TRBD2 is a possible D gene (5 bases). The CDR3 runs to 15 residues. Germline CDR1 SGHNT, CDR2 YENEEA. Deletions cut 5 bases from V and 9 bases from J, with 20 bases between. The CDR3 protein is CASSPSGSRMREQFF. The CDR3 nucleotides are TGTGCCAGCAGCCCCTCGGGGAGTAGAATGCGTGAGCAGTTCTTC.

Written as DNA, the CDR3 is TGTGCCAGCAGCCCCCTTAGGGGGCTGGACACTGAAGCTTTCTTT. It translates to CASSPLRGLDTEAFF. The gene calls are TRBV9 and TRBJ1-1, with 7 bases identical to TRBD1. The J segment lost 3 bases and the V segment lost 4 bases, leaving 9 bases of the junction unmatched. The CDR3 loop spans 15 amino acids. From germline, CDR1 is SGDLS and CDR2 YYNGEE.

This sequence joins TRBV5-1 and TRBJ2-7; 8 nucleotides match TRBD1. The CDR3 runs 14 residues. J lost 3 bases, V lost 2 bases, and 4 bases had no gene match. Germline V gene data show CDR1 as SGHRS and CDR2 as YFSETQ. The CDR3 loop reads CASSLGQGLYEQYF. CDR3 coding DNA: TGCGCCAGCAGCTTAGGACAGGGCCTCTACGAGCAGTACTTC.